The 26 T cell receptor beta chains reported below all come from one sample, sequenced in a study of CD4 T cells in relation to SARS-CoV-2 and coronaviruses (dated by TCRdb to the early 2020s). CD4+ T cells from unexposed donors were collected before the COVID-19 pandemic (2011-2018). The EasySep CD4+ T cell isolation kit was used to isolate CD4+ T cells once the cultures had run for 10 to 11 days. Which antigens these TCRs recognize remains unknown. The library was built by means of the immunoSEQ multiplex PCR assay. Sourced from immuneACCESS, this table was stored by TCRdb with only in-frame sequences that have V and J called. A share of the clones is absent; for the studies checked, an unresolved V gene accounts for under half, and the remainder has no known explanation. In all, the sample holds more than 15,000 clones, and roughly 80% of those were seen once. The ten largest clonotypes hold roughly a fifth of the sample.

Sequenced sample: CD4+ T cells from PBMCs, cultured in vitro. These receptor sequences come from a human donor in good health.

The V and J genes are TRBV30 and TRBJ1-4; a possible D gene is TRBD1 (5 bases). The germline V gene has CDR1 GTSNPN and CDR2 SVGIG (reference sequence). V lost 2 bases to trimming and J lost 6 bases, with 10 bases between them. The CDR3 consists of 13 residues. CDR3 in amino acids: CAWSKGSDEKLFF. The DNA for the CDR3 is TGTGCCTGGAGTAAGGGGTCGGATGAAAAACTGTTTTTT.

This rearrangement joins TRBV30 to TRBJ1-1; D is ambiguous. The CDR3 is 17 amino acids. Germline V gene lookup returns CDR1 GTSNPN and CDR2 SVGIG (reference sequence). V shed 0 bases and J shed 3 bases, with 20 bases lying between them. CDR3 sequence reads: CAWSVPGVRSQDTEAFF. In DNA, the CDR3 is TGTGCCTGGAGTGTACCTGGGGTTAGGTCGCAAGACACTGAAGCTTTCTTT.

The chain has TRBV2 and TRBJ1-1; D not certain. This CDR3 contains 15 residues. Looked up from germline, CDR1 is SNHLY and CDR2 is FYNNEI. The V end was cut by 7 bases, the J end by 0 bases, with 15 bases between. DNA of the CDR3: TGTGCCAGCACCGACCTCCTTAATTTGAACACTGAAGCTTTCTTT. The encoded protein is CASTDLLNLNTEAFF.

This chain joins TRBV30 and TRBJ1-4; no firm D call. The CDR3 runs to 14 residues. V dropped 5 bases and J dropped 0 bases, with 10 bases sitting between them. Germline V gives CDR1 GTSNPN, CDR2 SVGIG (reference sequence). CDR3 protein: CAWAPAPTNEKLFF. The DNA of the CDR3 is TGTGCCTGGGCCCCGGCCCCAACTAATGAAAAACTGTTTTTT.

The rearrangement links TRBV6-5 to TRBJ2-5, with 15 bases lining up with TRBD2. From germline, CDR1 is MNHEY and CDR2 SVGAGI. The CDR3 is 16 amino acids. V lost 2 bases and J lost 5; bases outside the gene matches: 3. CDR3 residues: CASSYTGTSGGETQYF. CDR3 DNA: TGTGCCAGCAGTTACACAGGGACTAGCGGGGGGGAGACCCAGTACTTC.

By share, this clone ranks as medium-sized. This sequence joins TRBV10-3 and TRBJ2-3; TRBD1 matches 10 bases. The CDR3 consists of 15 residues. Germline CDR1 ENHRY, CDR2 SYGVKD. The J segment lost 5 bases and the V segment lost 6 bases, leaving 8 bases of the junction unmatched. CDR3 in DNA: TGTGCCATCAGGAGTCGGGACAGGGGAGGAGATACGCAGTATTTT. As protein: CAIRSRDRGGDTQYF.

This clone was counted only a few times. The chain carries TRBV7-2 and TRBJ2-3, with D perhaps matching TRBD1 or TRBD2 (6 bases each). From germline, CDR1 is SGHTA and CDR2 FQGNSA. Trimming left V 5 bases short and J 4 bases short, with 19 bases between. CDR3 size: 16 residues. The CDR3 coding sequence is TGTGCCAGCAGCCAAGGGGGGACTCGGAGCGCAGATACGCAGTATTTT. As protein: CASSQGGTRSADTQYF.

V usage is TRBV25-1 and J usage is TRBJ2-1; perhaps TRBD2 as D (6 bases). Germline V gene lookup returns CDR1 MGHDK and CDR2 SYGVNS. Trimming pared 1 base from V and 7 bases from J, leaving 14 bases between. The CDR3 has 15 residues. CDR3 amino acids: CASSEFTGVRNEQFF. The DNA for the CDR3 is TGTGCCAGCAGTGAATTTACGGGAGTTCGGAATGAGCAGTTCTTC.

The rearrangement links TRBV3-1 (or the pseudogene TRBV3-2) to TRBJ2-7; D is possibly TRBD2 (6 bases). From germline, CDR1 is LGHDT and CDR2 YNNKEL (reference sequence). This CDR3 spans 11 amino acids. The V and J ends lost 2 bases and 9 bases respectively, with 8 bases between them. Written as DNA, the CDR3 is TGTGCCAGCAGCCAACAGGGAGGGCAGTACTTC. It is translated as CASSQQGGQYF.

The chain employs TRBV13 and TRBJ2-3; 7 bases map to TRBD1. Germline CDR1 and CDR2: PRHDT and FYEKMQ (reference sequence). Germline trimming cut 4 bases from V and 6 bases from J; bases unmatched to any gene: 7. CDR3 length: 14 amino acids. The CDR3 reads CASSYWTRGDTQYF. The DNA of the CDR3 is TGTGCCAGCAGCTATTGGACCAGGGGGGATACGCAGTATTTT.

The genes are TRBV12-2 and TRBJ2-7; the table names TRBD2, a call not compared with the DNA. TRBV12-2 constitutes a pseudogene. The CDR3 extends over 15 amino acids. This chain's CDR3 is CASRLTSGSSYEQYF. CDR3 bases: TGTGCAAGTCGCTTGACTAGCGGGAGCTCCTACGAGCAGTACTTC.

This clone has only a few counts. The chain has TRBV27 and TRBJ1-5, with TRBD1 identical over 9 bases. The CDR3 is 18 amino acids. CDR1 and CDR2 from the germline V gene are MNHEY and SMNVEV (reference sequence). The V gene end was trimmed by 9 bases and the J gene end by 0 bases; junction bases not matched to a gene: 15. CDR3 in amino acids: CARGRDREGDYSNQPQHF. In DNA, the CDR3 is TGTGCCAGGGGCCGGGACAGGGAAGGGGATTATAGCAATCAGCCCCAGCATTTT.

By share, this clone counts as medium-sized (0.01 to 0.1%). The V gene is TRBV24-1, the J gene TRBJ2-2; 9 bases are shared with TRBD1. Germline V gives CDR1 KGHDR, CDR2 SFDVKD. The CDR3 has 15 residues. J lost 6 bases, V lost 7 bases, and 8 bases had no gene match. The CDR3 region is CATRSRDRESGELFF. The CDR3 DNA sequence: TGTGCCACCAGAAGCCGGGACAGGGAGTCCGGGGAGCTGTTTTTT.

The chain links TRBV23-1 to TRBJ2-1; no definite D call. TRBV23-1 is an ORF; its function is uncertain. V lost 10 bases and J 8 bases, leaving 9 bases between the germline ends. The CDR3 has 10 amino acids. The CDR3 is CATKGDEQFF. Written as DNA, the CDR3 is TGCGCCACCAAAGGAGATGAGCAGTTCTTC.

The CDR3 loop reads CASSREVPGETQYF. CDR3 in DNA: TGTGCCAGCAGTAGGGAAGTCCCCGGGGAGACCCAGTACTTC. The gene calls are TRBV28 and TRBJ2-5; the D is unclear. The germline V gene has CDR1 MDHEN and CDR2 SYDVKM. V was shortened by 5 bases and J by 5 bases, with 15 bases between the two germline ends. The CDR3 extends over 14 amino acids.

This chain joins TRBV12-3 or TRBV12-4 and TRBJ2-7, with no clear D. This CDR3 is 11 amino acids long. The ends were cut back, 5 bases at V and 6 bases at J, with 8 bases in the middle. The CDR3 loop is CASSLRAEQYF. In nucleotides, the CDR3 is TGTGCCAGCAGTCTCCGGGCCGAGCAGTACTTC.

This chain uses TRBV5-1 with TRBJ2-1; 9 bases align to TRBD2. The CDR3 covers 15 residues. Germline values: CDR1 SGHRS, CDR2 YFSETQ. Trimming removed 2 bases from V and 9 bases from J; junction bases left unmatched: 9. CDR3 in DNA: TGCGCCAGCAGCTTAGAGGCGGGAGGGGGCGGTGAGCAGTTCTTC. This gives the protein CASSLEAGGGGEQFF.

The rearrangement links TRBV7-9 to TRBJ2-1; D is ambiguous. CDR3 length: 15 residues. Germline lookup yields CDR1 SEHNR and CDR2 FQNEAQ (reference sequence). Trimming took off 4 bases at V and 0 bases at J, with 10 bases between the two ends. The CDR3 region is CASSYGPSSYNEQFF. The CDR3, as DNA: TGTGCCAGCAGCTACGGGCCGAGCTCCTACAATGAGCAGTTCTTC.

The J gene is TRBJ2-5, the V gene TRBV7-9; D is undetermined. Trimming removed 7 bases from V and 7 bases from J, with 19 bases in between. The CDR3 has 14 amino acids. Germline V gives CDR1 SEHNR, CDR2 FQNEAQ (reference sequence). The CDR3 spells CASTPGRSKGTQYF. CDR3 DNA sequence: TGTGCCAGCACCCCCGGACGATCGAAGGGGACCCAGTACTTC.

This rearrangement joins TRBV7-9 to TRBJ2-7; D unclear. Trimming shortened V by 1 base and J by 3 bases, and 7 bases separated the two germline ends. This CDR3 contains 13 residues. Germline CDR1 and CDR2: SEHNR and FQNEAQ (reference sequence). Written as DNA, the CDR3 is TGTGCCAGCAGCTTAGGTGGCGGCTACGAGCAGTACTTC. Its protein is CASSLGGGYEQYF.

CDR3 sequence reads: CASSERRGNTGELFF. In DNA form, the CDR3 reads TGTGCCAGCAGTGAAAGGCGGGGGAACACCGGGGAGCTGTTTTTT. V is TRBV6-1 and J is TRBJ2-2, with D tentatively TRBD2 (6 bases). V was trimmed by 2 bases and J by 1 base, leaving 8 bases between them. The CDR3 is made up of 15 amino acids. The germline V gene encodes CDR1 MNHNS and CDR2 SASEGT.

The chain recombines TRBV20-1 with TRBJ2-7; no reliable D call. CDR3 length: 11 residues. Trimming pared 3 bases from V and 3 bases from J, leaving 6 bases between. Germline V CDR1 and CDR2: DFQATT, SNEGSKA (reference sequence). The CDR3 loop is CSARDDYEQYF. CDR3 in DNA: TGCAGTGCTAGGGACGACTACGAGCAGTACTTC.

The chain carries TRBV19 and TRBJ2-2; D not resolved. Germline lookup yields CDR1 LNHDA and CDR2 SQIVND (reference sequence). V was clipped by 7 bases and J by 7 bases, with 16 bases between them. The CDR3 is 14 amino acids. This CDR3 is CASTDGNYHGELFF. DNA of the CDR3: TGTGCCAGTACCGACGGCAATTATCACGGGGAGCTGTTTTTT.

The genes are TRBV4-1 and TRBJ2-7; tentatively, D is TRBD1 (6 bases). Germline V gives CDR1 MGHRA, CDR2 YSYEKL. This CDR3 region has 15 residues. V was cut by 3 bases and J by 3 bases, with 15 bases left in between. CDR3 sequence reads: CASSHGTGLGYEQYF. The CDR3 bases are TGCGCCAGCAGCCACGGTACAGGGTTAGGCTACGAGCAGTACTTC.

The CDR3 region is CASRHTENTEAFF. CDR3 DNA sequence: TGTGCCAGCAGGCATACAGAGAACACTGAAGCTTTCTTT. This chain links TRBV27 with TRBJ1-1; D gene unclear. V lost 6 bases to trimming and J lost 1 base, with 9 bases between them. This CDR3 comprises 13 residues. The germline gives CDR1 MNHEY, CDR2 SMNVEV (reference sequence).

DNA for the CDR3: TGTGCCAGCAGCGAAGGGGCCGGTGCGGGTACTGAAGCTTTCTTT. Protein sequence: CASSEGAGAGTEAFF. J is TRBJ1-1 and V is TRBV3-1 (or the pseudogene TRBV3-2); D might be TRBD1 (5 bases). The V gene lost 5 bases and the J gene lost 5 bases, with 18 bases spanning the gap. Germline assignment: CDR1 LGHDT and CDR2 YNNKEL (reference sequence). This CDR3 comprises 15 residues.